Following are 29 T cell receptor beta chains from one sample sequenced in a study of blood T cell repertoires in COVID-19. Profiling relied on immunoSEQ multiplex PCR, and the TCRdb table lists in-frame clones only, not all of them. The table shows some 140,000 clones, with roughly 91% occurring only once. Sequenced input: peripheral blood. Every receptor here comes from a man in his fifties or sixties with active or convalescent COVID-19.

The rearrangement joins TRBV19 to TRBJ1-1; D not certain. CDR3 length equals 12 residues. The V gene lost 7 bases and the J gene lost 4 bases, with 10 bases spanning the gap. The germline gives CDR1 LNHDA, CDR2 SQIVND (reference sequence). The CDR3 loop is CASNPGGTEAFF. CDR3 coding DNA: TGTGCCAGTAATCCAGGTGGCACTGAAGCTTTCTTT.

This clone was seen at least ten times. This rearrangement joins TRBV30 to TRBJ1-6; D uncertain. Per the germline V gene, CDR1 is GTSNPN and CDR2 is SVGIG (reference sequence). This CDR3 comprises 13 residues. V lost 1 base to trimming and J lost 7 bases, with 8 bases between them. The CDR3 here is CAWSAVPNSPLHF. CDR3 sequence (DNA): TGTGCCTGGAGTGCGGTCCCAAATTCACCCCTCCACTTT.

V usage is TRBV4-1 and J usage is TRBJ2-1; 10 bases are shared with TRBD2. The CDR3 has 15 amino acids. Germline CDR1 and CDR2: MGHRA and YSYEKL. The trim removed 5 bases at V and 7 bases at J, leaving 8 bases unmatched. The chain's CDR3 is CASSGMGLASNEQFF. Written as DNA, the CDR3 is TGCGCCAGCAGCGGAATGGGACTAGCGTCAAATGAGCAGTTCTTC.

This clone was counted only a few times. The rearrangement joins TRBV7-2 to TRBJ2-2, with a weak D call TRBD2 (6 bases). Germline V CDR1 and CDR2: SGHTA, FQGNSA. The length of the CDR3 is 16 residues. With 6 bases removed from V and 7 bases from J, the gap between germline ends came to 21 bases. CDR3 coding DNA: TGTGCCAGCAGTCCAAACGGGCGCGGGGCGGACGGGGAGCTGTTTTTT. It translates to CASSPNGRGADGELFF. The variable domain in full, completed from reference TRBV7-2 and TRBJ2-2, reads GAGVSQSPSNKVTEKGKDVELRCDPISGHTALYWYRQSLGQGLEFLIYFQGNSAPDKSGLPSDRFSAERTGGSVSTLTIQRTQQEDSAVYLCASSPNGRGADGELFFGEGSRLTVL.

The rearrangement uses TRBV2 and TRBJ2-2; D might be TRBD2 (6 bases). V was pared by 7 bases and J by 3 bases, with 12 bases between. CDR3 length: 14 amino acids. Per the germline V gene, CDR1 is SNHLY and CDR2 is FYNNEI. DNA for the CDR3: TGTGCCAGCAAAGCGGGCCTGGACACCGGGGAGCTGTTTTTT. Amino acid sequence: CASKAGLDTGELFF.

The rearrangement uses TRBV9 and TRBJ2-1; a weak D match, TRBD2 (5 bases). The CDR3 length is 15 residues. V was shortened by 2 bases and J by 2 bases, with 11 bases between the two germline ends. Looked up from germline, CDR1 is SGDLS and CDR2 is YYNGEE. CDR3 DNA sequence: TGTGCCAGCAGCGTCCGAGGGCTTGCCTACAATGAGCAGTTCTTC. It specifies CASSVRGLAYNEQFF.

The V call is TRBV19, the J call TRBJ2-5, with 12 bases that match TRBD2. CDR3 length equals 16 residues. CDR1 is LNHDA, CDR2 SQIVND, per germline (reference sequence). V gave up 4 bases and J gave up 1 base; unmatched junction bases: 4. CDR3 protein: CASSTWTSGAQETQYF. The CDR3 nucleotides read TGTGCCAGTAGTACCTGGACTAGCGGGGCCCAAGAGACCCAGTACTTC.

The chain carries TRBV30 and TRBJ1-5; the match to TRBD1 covers 7 bases. With V trimmed by 2 bases and J by 0 bases, 10 bases remained unmatched. This CDR3 comprises 17 residues. In germline, CDR1 is GTSNPN, CDR2 SVGIG (reference sequence). CDR3 bases: TGTGCCTGGAGTATGGGCAGGGGGTGGTATAGCAATCAGCCCCAGCATTTT. Translated: CAWSMGRGWYSNQPQHF.

The chain employs TRBV3-1 (or the pseudogene TRBV3-2) and TRBJ2-2; 11 nucleotides line up with TRBD2. This CDR3 has 15 amino acids. V lost 3 bases to trimming and J lost 5 bases; unmatched junction nucleotides: 2. Germline CDR1 reads LGHDT; CDR2 reads YNNKEL (reference sequence). The CDR3 DNA reads TGTGCCAGCAGCCACTGGACTAGCGGGACCGGGGAGCTGTTTTTT. This translates into CASSHWTSGTGELFF.

The rearrangement links TRBV28 to TRBJ2-7; no clear D gene. V gave up 6 bases and J gave up 6 bases, with 18 bases separating them. The CDR3 totals 14 residues. Germline V CDR1 and CDR2: MDHEN, SYDVKM. CDR3 DNA sequence: TGTGCCAGCAGGGGCGCAGGTTCTTCCCTCGAGCAGTACTTC. The encoded protein is CASRGAGSSLEQYF.

V and J are TRBV6-4 and TRBJ1-1, with 10 bases identical to TRBD1. The CDR3 extends over 14 amino acids. The germline V gene has CDR1 MRHNA and CDR2 SNTAGT. Unmatched junction bases numbered 1, after V lost 4 bases and J lost 2 bases. The CDR3 DNA follows: TGTGCCAGCAGTGGGACAGGGGGTAACACTGAAGCTTTCTTT. This translates into CASSGTGGNTEAFF.

Many counts were recorded for this clone. The chain recombines TRBV28 with TRBJ2-1; a possible D gene is TRBD2 (5 bases). V lost 5 bases, J lost 7 bases, and 21 bases lay in between. The CDR3 extends over 16 amino acids. In germline, CDR1 is MDHEN, CDR2 SYDVKM. CDR3 in DNA: TGTGCCAGCAGTCCCCAAGACGGACGGGGTAATAATGAGCAGTTCTTC. Residues: CASSPQDGRGNNEQFF.

This chain links TRBV6-2 or TRBV6-3 with TRBJ2-7; maybe TRBD1 (5 bases). This CDR3 spans 15 amino acids. Germline V gene data show CDR1 as MNHEY and CDR2 as SVGEGT. V gave up 3 bases and J gave up 2 bases, with 14 bases separating them. CDR3: CASSYGQGIPYEQYF. The CDR3 nucleotides are TGTGCCAGCAGTTATGGCCAGGGAATCCCCTACGAGCAGTACTTC.

The V and J genes are TRBV19 and TRBJ1-3; D is undetermined. The CDR3 spans 17 residues. Germline lookup yields CDR1 LNHDA and CDR2 SQIVND (reference sequence). V shed 7 bases and J shed 0 bases, with 19 bases lying between them. The DNA of the CDR3 is TGTGCCAGTACCCCCGGGGTTGCCGGGTACTCTGGAAACACCATATATTTT. Translated, it gives CASTPGVAGYSGNTIYF.

The chain combines TRBV12-3 or TRBV12-4 with TRBJ2-7; 7 positions match TRBD1. Trimming took 4 bases from V and 4 from J; bases not matched to a gene: 4. This CDR3 is 13 amino acids long. CDR3 loop: CASSYQQGYEQYF. The CDR3 coding sequence is TGTGCCAGCAGTTATCAACAGGGGTACGAGCAGTACTTC.

This clone came up a few times. The chain links TRBV7-9 to TRBJ1-4; 7 bases agree with TRBD1. CDR3 length: 15 amino acids. Germline V gives CDR1 SEHNR, CDR2 FQNEAQ (reference sequence). The trim removed 4 bases at V and 8 bases at J, leaving 10 bases unmatched. The CDR3 DNA is TGTGCCAGCAGCTCCCGGACGGGACAGTTGGAAAAACTGTTTTTT. This translates into CASSSRTGQLEKLFF.

The rearrangement links TRBV4-3 to TRBJ1-4; 7 nucleotides line up with TRBD1. This CDR3 region has 14 residues. With 0 bases clipped from V and 11 bases from J, the junction kept 6 bases outside the gene matches. Germline lookup yields CDR1 LGHNA and CDR2 YSLEER. For the CDR3, the DNA is TGCGCCAGCAGCCAAGACAGGGGGTCGGATAAACTGTTTTTT. As protein: CASSQDRGSDKLFF.

CDR3 sequence reads: CASSQIRGNEQFF. The CDR3 DNA reads TGTGCCAGCAGCCAAATTAGGGGGAATGAGCAGTTCTTC. The V gene is TRBV3-1 (or the pseudogene TRBV3-2), the J gene TRBJ2-1; D is perhaps TRBD1 (6 bases). Germline V gene data show CDR1 as LGHDT and CDR2 as YNNKEL (reference sequence). CDR3 length equals 13 residues. Trimming shortened V by 2 bases and J by 7 bases, and 9 bases separated the two germline ends.

This chain uses TRBV28 with TRBJ2-7; weak D call: TRBD1 (6 bases). The CDR3 is 13 residues long. Looked up from germline, CDR1 is MDHEN and CDR2 is SYDVKM. Trimming stripped 3 bases from V and 2 bases from J, with 8 bases between. The DNA for the CDR3 is TGTGCCAGCAGTTTGGACAGTCCCTACGAGCAGTACTTC. This encodes CASSLDSPYEQYF.

The rearrangement uses TRBV24-1 and TRBJ2-2; TRBD2 might be the D (6 bases). This CDR3 comprises 14 residues. Germline CDR1 KGHDR, CDR2 SFDVKD. V lost 7 bases, J lost 3 bases, and 11 bases lay in between. In nucleotides, the CDR3 is TGTGCCACCAGGGGACCGGGGGACACCGGGGAGCTGTTTTTT. It specifies CATRGPGDTGELFF.

CDR3 in amino acids: CASSQEYGGYDSPLHF. CDR3 sequence (DNA): TGTGCCAGCAGCCAAGAGTATGGGGGGTATGATTCACCCCTCCACTTT. V is TRBV14 and J is TRBJ1-6, with a weak D call TRBD1 (5 bases). Trimming took 0 bases from V and 8 from J, leaving 14 bases between them. The germline gives CDR1 SGHDN, CDR2 FVKESK. The CDR3 sequence is 16 residues long.

The chain recombines TRBV13 with TRBJ2-3; 8 positions match TRBD2. This CDR3 has 17 amino acids. The germline V gene has CDR1 PRHDT and CDR2 FYEKMQ (reference sequence). J gave up 7 bases and V 5 bases, and 17 bases lay outside the gene matches. The CDR3 loop reads CASSPPLVREGRNTQYF. In nucleotides, the CDR3 is TGTGCCAGCAGCCCTCCTTTAGTCCGGGAGGGAAGGAATACGCAGTATTTT.

J is TRBJ1-6 and V is TRBV18; 10 nucleotides match TRBD1. Germline V lookup: CDR1 KGHSH, CDR2 LQKENI. After removal of 4 bases from V and 9 bases from J, the junction contained 6 bases not matched to a gene. The CDR3 consists of 15 residues. The CDR3 DNA sequence: TGTGCCAGCTCACTAGGGACAGGGGCACGTTCACCCCTCCACTTT. Translation gives CASSLGTGARSPLHF. Looking up the rest from reference TRBV18 and TRBJ1-6 gives the full variable domain: NAGVMQNPRHLVRRRGQEARLRCSPMKGHSHVYWYRQLPEEGLKFMVYLQKENIIDESGMPKERFSAEFPKEGPSILRIQQVVRGDSAAYFCASSLGTGARSPLHFGNGTRLTVT.

The CDR3 DNA follows: TGTGCCAGCATCTTTGAAAGGAGGGTTTCCTATAATTCACCCCTCCACTTT. It yields the protein CASIFERRVSYNSPLHF. The V and J genes are TRBV9 and TRBJ1-6; D gene unclear. The ends were cut back, 6 bases at V and 1 base at J, with 17 bases in the middle. Per germline, CDR1 SGDLS and CDR2 YYNGEE. CDR3 size: 17 residues.

V gene TRBV18 combines with J gene TRBJ2-7; 9 nucleotides align to TRBD2. The V gene's germline CDR1 is KGHSH and CDR2 LQKENI. The CDR3 spans 14 residues. Trimming at V came to 2 bases and at J to 2 bases, leaving 1 base not matched to a gene. The CDR3 spells CASSPGTSPYEQYF. The CDR3 DNA sequence: TGTGCCAGCTCACCAGGGACTAGCCCCTACGAGCAGTACTTC.

This clone has more than one count but fewer than ten. This chain joins TRBV5-1 and TRBJ1-6; no definite D call. Trimming took off 0 bases at V and 8 bases at J, with 3 bases between the two ends. Germline V gives CDR1 SGHRS, CDR2 YFSETQ. The CDR3 runs to 12 residues. Written as DNA, the CDR3 is TGCGCCAGCAGCTTGGACTATTCACCCCTCCACTTT. It yields the protein CASSLDYSPLHF.

This chain uses TRBV14 with TRBJ2-5; the match to TRBD2 covers 8 bases. Germline CDR1 is SGHDN and CDR2 is FVKESK. CDR3 length: 17 residues. The V gene end was trimmed by 5 bases and the J gene end by 5 bases; junction bases not matched to a gene: 16. The CDR3 DNA sequence: TGTGCCAGCAGCGCCCTTAGTGCTCGCGGGAGGTTCGAGACCCAGTACTTC. Translation gives CASSALSARGRFETQYF.

The CDR3 bases are TGTGCCAGCAGCCAAGTAGCAGGGACAGGGAGTGGCTATGGCTACACCTTC. It specifies CASSQVAGTGSGYGYTF. The chain employs TRBV14 and TRBJ1-2, with 9 positions matching TRBD1. Germline V CDR1 and CDR2: SGHDN, FVKESK. Trimming removed 1 base from V and 4 bases from J; junction bases left unmatched: 10. The CDR3 consists of 17 residues.

The V gene is TRBV25-1, the J gene TRBJ2-7; TRBD1 matches 10 bases. V was clipped by 8 bases and J by 0 bases; unmatched bases: 13. Germline CDR1 reads MGHDK; CDR2 reads SYGVNS. There are 17 residues in the CDR3. CDR3 loop: CASEGQGSGGSSYEQYF. CDR3 coding DNA: TGTGCCAGCGAGGGACAGGGGTCAGGGGGAAGCTCCTACGAGCAGTACTTC.